The sequence of this T cell receptor beta chain was determined in a study of blood T cell repertoires in COVID-19. The CDR3 has 17 residues. J was trimmed by 0 bases and V by 0 bases; bases with no gene match: 6. Germline CDR1 is SGHRS and CDR2 is YFSETQ. TCRdb's copy holds only in-frame clones and misses some; the assay was immunoSEQ multiplex PCR. Of approximately 150,000 clones in the sample, over 80% were seen once. The sample comprised peripheral blood. The receptor was derived from a woman older than 75 with COVID-19, enrolled during active disease. J is TRBJ2-7 and V is TRBV5-1, with 10 bases fitting TRBD2. DNA of the CDR3: TGCGCCAGCAGCTTGGGACTAGCGGGCGGACTCTCCTACGAGCAGTACTTC. Protein product: CASSLGLAGGLSYEQYF.